The 10 T cell receptor beta chains below come from one sample, sequenced in a study of cytomegalovirus exposure and HLA in healthy donors. With 60 Vbeta and 13 Jbeta primers, the PCR was carried out. Only in-frame clones appear in the TCRdb table, and some are missing; sequencing was by immunoSEQ multiplex PCR. The sample has under 200,000 clones; roughly four fifths are singletons. The sample consisted of PBMCs. Receptors were obtained from a female donor in good health and CMV-seronegative.

The rearrangement joins TRBV5-1 to TRBJ2-1; TRBD1 matches 8 bases. The CDR3 is made up of 15 amino acids. Germline CDR1 is SGHRS and CDR2 is YFSETQ. V gave up 1 base and J gave up 6 bases; unmatched junction bases: 6. The CDR3 nucleotides are TGCGCCAGCAGCTTGACGGCAGGGGGCCCCAATGAGCAGTTCTTC. As protein: CASSLTAGGPNEQFF.

This clone was counted once. The V gene is TRBV11-2, the J gene TRBJ2-7; 12 nucleotides align to TRBD2. The germline CDR1 and CDR2 sequences are SGHAT and FQNNGV. J gave up 3 bases and V 3 bases, and 6 bases lay outside the gene matches. The CDR3 runs 16 residues. CDR3 sequence (DNA): TGTGCCAGCAGCTTGGATACTAGCGGGAGGTACTACGAGCAGTACTTC. Amino acids: CASSLDTSGRYYEQYF.

On this clone itself: This CDR3 is also generated by other DNA sequences in the sample. The V gene is TRBV6-1, the J gene TRBJ1-1; 7 bases match TRBD1. Germline assignment: CDR1 MNHNS and CDR2 SASEGT. The CDR3 sequence is 13 residues long. J gave up 2 bases and V 8 bases, and 5 bases lay outside the gene matches. The DNA for the CDR3 is TGTGCCAGCTGGGACAGACGAAACACTGAAGCTTTCTTT. Translated, it gives CASWDRRNTEAFF.

This sequence joins TRBV4-3 and TRBJ2-1; the D is unclear. V gave up 2 bases and J gave up 9 bases, with 11 bases separating them. CDR1 is LGHNA, CDR2 YSLEER, per germline. This CDR3 has 13 residues. The chain's CDR3 is CASSQRSVGEQFF. CDR3 nucleotide sequence: TGCGCCAGCAGCCAAAGAAGTGTCGGTGAGCAGTTCTTC.

V usage is TRBV28 and J usage is TRBJ1-5; a weak D match, TRBD1 (5 bases). The CDR3 loop spans 16 amino acids. Germline V CDR1 and CDR2: MDHEN, SYDVKM. The ends were cut back, 6 bases at V and 2 bases at J, with 17 bases in the middle. The CDR3 sequence is CASSSRQGSGNQPQHF. For the CDR3, the DNA is TGTGCCAGCAGCTCCAGGCAGGGCTCGGGCAATCAGCCCCAGCATTTT.

This clone appeared a few times. The V and J genes are TRBV9 and TRBJ1-2; 7 positions match TRBD1. Germline CDR1 SGDLS, CDR2 YYNGEE. The CDR3 totals 15 residues. The junction had 9 bases not matched to a gene; V was cut back by 6 bases and J by 1 base. CDR3 protein: CASTRQGDDNYGYTF. In DNA, the CDR3 is TGTGCCAGCACACGGCAGGGGGACGATAACTATGGCTACACCTTC.

The chain uses TRBV6-6 and TRBJ2-5; tentatively, D is TRBD2 (5 bases). The CDR3 has 12 residues. V lost 0 bases and J 13 bases, leaving 12 bases between the germline ends. From germline, CDR1 is MNHNY and CDR2 SVGAGI (reference sequence). Here the CDR3 reads CASSYSRLAGYF. In DNA form, the CDR3 reads TGTGCCAGCAGTTACTCCCGGCTGGCGGGGTACTTC.

The chain uses TRBV6-5 and TRBJ2-7; D is perhaps TRBD2 (6 bases). Germline CDR1 is MNHEY and CDR2 is SVGAGI. CDR3 size: 16 residues. Trimming took 0 bases from V and 3 from J, leaving 15 bases between them. In nucleotides, the CDR3 is TGTGCCAGCAGTTACTCGACATCGGGACTTTTCTACGAGCAGTACTTC. It translates to CASSYSTSGLFYEQYF.

The V call is TRBV2, the J call TRBJ1-2; 8 bases align to TRBD1. V trimming: 8 bases; J trimming: 1 base; junction bases outside the gene matches: 6. CDR1 SNHLY and CDR2 FYNNEI come from the germline V gene. This CDR3 is built from 14 residues. The CDR3 coding sequence is TGTGCCAGCGCACAGGGGGGGCTTAACTATGGCTACACCTTC. Translation gives CASAQGGLNYGYTF.

This sequence joins TRBV19 and TRBJ2-1; TRBD2 aligns across 10 bases. V lost 5 bases and J lost 8; bases outside the gene matches: 6. The CDR3 is 14 residues long. The germline gives CDR1 LNHDA, CDR2 SQIVND (reference sequence). As DNA, the CDR3 is TGTGCCAGTAGTTCTAGCGGGGGACTGGATGAGCAGTTCTTC. Protein: CASSSSGGLDEQFF.